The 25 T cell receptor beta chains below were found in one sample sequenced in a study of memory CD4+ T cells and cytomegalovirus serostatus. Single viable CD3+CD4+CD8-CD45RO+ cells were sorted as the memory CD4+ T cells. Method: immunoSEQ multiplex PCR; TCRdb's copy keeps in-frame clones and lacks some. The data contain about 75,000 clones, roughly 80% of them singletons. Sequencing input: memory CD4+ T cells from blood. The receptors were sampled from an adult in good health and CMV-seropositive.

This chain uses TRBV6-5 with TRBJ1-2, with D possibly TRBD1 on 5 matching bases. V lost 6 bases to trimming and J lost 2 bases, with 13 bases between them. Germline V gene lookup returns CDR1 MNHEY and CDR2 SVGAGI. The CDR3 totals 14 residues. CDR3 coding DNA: TGTGCCAGCAGACGGGACGGGGAAAACTATGGCTACACCTTC. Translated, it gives CASRRDGENYGYTF.

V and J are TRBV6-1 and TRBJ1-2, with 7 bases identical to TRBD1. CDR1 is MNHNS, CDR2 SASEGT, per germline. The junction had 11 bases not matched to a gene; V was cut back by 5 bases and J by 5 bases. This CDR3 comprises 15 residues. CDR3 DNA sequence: TGTGCCAGCAGTAGAAACAGGGGACGAGGGTATGGCTACACCTTC. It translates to CASSRNRGRGYGYTF.

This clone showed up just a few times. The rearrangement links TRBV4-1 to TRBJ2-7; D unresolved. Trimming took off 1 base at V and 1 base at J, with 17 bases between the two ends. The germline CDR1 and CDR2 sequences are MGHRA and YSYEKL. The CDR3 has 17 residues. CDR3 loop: CASSQVIGRKGSYEQYF. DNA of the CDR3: TGCGCCAGCAGCCAAGTGATCGGTAGGAAGGGATCCTACGAGCAGTACTTC.

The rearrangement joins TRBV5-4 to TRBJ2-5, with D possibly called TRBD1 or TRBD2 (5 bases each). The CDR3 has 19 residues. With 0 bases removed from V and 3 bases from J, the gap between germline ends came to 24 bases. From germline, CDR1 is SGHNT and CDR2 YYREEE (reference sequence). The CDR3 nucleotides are TGTGCCAGCAGCTTGGGTTATTTGGTGCCGGGACGCCGGAAAGAGACCCAGTACTTC. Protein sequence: CASSLGYLVPGRRKETQYF.

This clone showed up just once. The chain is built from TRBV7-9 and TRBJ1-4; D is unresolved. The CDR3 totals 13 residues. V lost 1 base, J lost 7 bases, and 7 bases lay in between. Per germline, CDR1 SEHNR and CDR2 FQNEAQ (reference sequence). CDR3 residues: CASSLGGPEKLFF. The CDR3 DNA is TGTGCCAGCAGCTTAGGTGGCCCTGAAAAACTGTTTTTT.

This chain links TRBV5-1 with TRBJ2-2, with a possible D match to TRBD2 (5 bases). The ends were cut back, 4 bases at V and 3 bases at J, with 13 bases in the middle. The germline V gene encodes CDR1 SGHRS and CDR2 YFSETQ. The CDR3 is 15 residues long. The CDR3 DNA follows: TGCGCCAGCAGCCTGACTAACCAGGACACCGGGGAGCTGTTTTTT. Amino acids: CASSLTNQDTGELFF.

This chain's CDR3 is CASSLEVATSEQFF. CDR3 in DNA: TGTGCCAGCAGCTTAGAAGTAGCGACGAGTGAGCAGTTCTTC. The chain carries TRBV11-3 and TRBJ2-1, with D maybe TRBD2 (5 bases). The CDR3 extends over 14 amino acids. Germline V gene data show CDR1 as SGHNT and CDR2 as YENEEA. With 0 bases removed from V and 9 bases from J, the gap between germline ends came to 12 bases.

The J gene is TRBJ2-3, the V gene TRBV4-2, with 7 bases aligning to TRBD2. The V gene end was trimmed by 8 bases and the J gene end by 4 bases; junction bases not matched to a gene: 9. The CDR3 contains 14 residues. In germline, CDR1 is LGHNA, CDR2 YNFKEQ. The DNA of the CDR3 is TGTGCCAGCGAGCGGGACCGGGGGGCAGATACGCAGTATTTT. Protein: CASERDRGADTQYF.

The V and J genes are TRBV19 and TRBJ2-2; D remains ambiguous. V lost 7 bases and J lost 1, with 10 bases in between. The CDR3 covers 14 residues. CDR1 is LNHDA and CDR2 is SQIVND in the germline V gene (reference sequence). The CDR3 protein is CASKEDGNTGELFF. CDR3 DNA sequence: TGTGCCAGTAAAGAGGACGGGAACACCGGGGAGCTGTTTTTT.

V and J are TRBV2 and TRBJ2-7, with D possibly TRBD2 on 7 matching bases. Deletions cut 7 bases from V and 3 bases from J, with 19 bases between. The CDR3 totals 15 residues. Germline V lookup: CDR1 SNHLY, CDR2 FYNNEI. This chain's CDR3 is CASISQGGGVYEQYV. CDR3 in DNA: TGTGCCAGCATCTCCCAAGGAGGGGGGGTCTACGAGCAGTACGTC.

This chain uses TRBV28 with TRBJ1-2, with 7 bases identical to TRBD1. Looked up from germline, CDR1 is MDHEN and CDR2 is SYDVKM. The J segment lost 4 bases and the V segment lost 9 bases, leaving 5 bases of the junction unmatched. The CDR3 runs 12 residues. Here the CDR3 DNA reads TGTGCCAGTCTCCGGGACAGCTATGGCTACACCTTC. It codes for CASLRDSYGYTF.

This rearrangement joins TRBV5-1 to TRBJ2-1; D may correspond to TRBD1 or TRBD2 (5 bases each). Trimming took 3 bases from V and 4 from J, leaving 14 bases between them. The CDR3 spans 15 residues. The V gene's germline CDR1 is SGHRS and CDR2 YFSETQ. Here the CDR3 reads CASSWVGDGYNEQFF. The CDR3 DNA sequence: TGCGCCAGCAGCTGGGTCGGGGACGGATACAATGAGCAGTTCTTC.

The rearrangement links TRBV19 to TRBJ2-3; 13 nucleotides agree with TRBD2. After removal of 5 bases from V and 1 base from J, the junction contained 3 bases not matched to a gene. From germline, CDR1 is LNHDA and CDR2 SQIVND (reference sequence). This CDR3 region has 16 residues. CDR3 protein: CASSFGLAGGTDTQYF. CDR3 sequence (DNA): TGTGCCAGTAGTTTCGGACTAGCGGGGGGCACAGATACGCAGTATTTT.

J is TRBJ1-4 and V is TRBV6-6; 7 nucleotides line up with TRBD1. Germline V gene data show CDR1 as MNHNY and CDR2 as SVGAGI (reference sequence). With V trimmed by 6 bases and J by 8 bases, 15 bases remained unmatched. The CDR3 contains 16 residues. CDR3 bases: TGTGCCAGCAGGGATAAAGGGGGCAGCTTGGGGGAAAAACTGTTTTTT. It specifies CASRDKGGSLGEKLFF.

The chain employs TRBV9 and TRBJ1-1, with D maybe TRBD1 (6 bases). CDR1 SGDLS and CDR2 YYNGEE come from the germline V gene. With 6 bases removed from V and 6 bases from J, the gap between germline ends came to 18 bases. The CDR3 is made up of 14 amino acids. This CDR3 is CASIPVGGWAEAFF. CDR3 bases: TGTGCCAGCATCCCAGTTGGGGGCTGGGCTGAAGCTTTCTTT.

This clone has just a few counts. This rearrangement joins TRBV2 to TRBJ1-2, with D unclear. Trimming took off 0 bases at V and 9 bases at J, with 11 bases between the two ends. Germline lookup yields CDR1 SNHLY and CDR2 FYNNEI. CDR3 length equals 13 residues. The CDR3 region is CASSEAGSRRYTF. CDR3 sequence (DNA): TGTGCCAGCAGTGAAGCGGGCTCTCGCCGCTACACCTTC.

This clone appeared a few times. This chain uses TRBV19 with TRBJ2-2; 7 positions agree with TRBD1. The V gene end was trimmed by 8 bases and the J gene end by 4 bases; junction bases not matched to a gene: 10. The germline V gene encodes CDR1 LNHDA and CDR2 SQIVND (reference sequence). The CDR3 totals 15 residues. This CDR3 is CASGSRTGTTGELFF. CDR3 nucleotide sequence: TGTGCCAGTGGATCCCGGACAGGAACCACCGGGGAGCTGTTTTTT.

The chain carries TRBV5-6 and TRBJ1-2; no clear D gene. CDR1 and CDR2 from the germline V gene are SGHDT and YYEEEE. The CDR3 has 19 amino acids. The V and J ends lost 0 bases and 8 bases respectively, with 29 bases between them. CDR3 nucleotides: TGTGCCAGCAGCTTGGGGGGTGGAGAGTCAGAAGGATTCGCGGGAGGCTACACCTTC. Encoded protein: CASSLGGGESEGFAGGYTF.

This CDR3 reads CASSLAGSHNEQFF. CDR3 in DNA: TGTGCCAGCAGCTTAGCGGGAAGCCACAATGAGCAGTTCTTC. The gene calls are TRBV7-9 and TRBJ2-1; D gene ambiguous. This CDR3 comprises 14 residues. The V and J ends lost 0 bases and 5 bases respectively, with 8 bases between them. Germline V CDR1 and CDR2: SEHNR, FQNEAQ (reference sequence).

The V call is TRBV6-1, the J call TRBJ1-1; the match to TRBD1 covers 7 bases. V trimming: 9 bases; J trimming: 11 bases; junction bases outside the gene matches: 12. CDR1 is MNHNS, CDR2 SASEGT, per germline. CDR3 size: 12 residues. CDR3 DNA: TGTGCCAGTATGTGGGACAGAGCCGGGGCTTTCTTT. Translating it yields CASMWDRAGAFF.

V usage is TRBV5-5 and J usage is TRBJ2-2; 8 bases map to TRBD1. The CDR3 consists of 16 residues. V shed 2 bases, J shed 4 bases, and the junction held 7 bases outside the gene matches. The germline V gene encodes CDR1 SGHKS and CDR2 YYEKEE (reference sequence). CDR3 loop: CASSFTGGGGTGELFF. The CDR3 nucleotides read TGTGCCAGCAGCTTCACAGGGGGTGGAGGCACCGGGGAGCTGTTTTTT.

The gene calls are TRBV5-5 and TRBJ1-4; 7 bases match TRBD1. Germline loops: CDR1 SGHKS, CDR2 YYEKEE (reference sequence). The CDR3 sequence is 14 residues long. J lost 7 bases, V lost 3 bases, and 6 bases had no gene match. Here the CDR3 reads CASSSEGAGEKLFF. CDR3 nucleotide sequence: TGTGCCAGCAGCTCCGAGGGGGCAGGTGAAAAACTGTTTTTT. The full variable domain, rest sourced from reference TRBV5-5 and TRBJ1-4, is DAGVTQSPTHLIKTRGQQVTLRCSPISGHKSVSWYQQVLGQGPQFIFQYYEKEERGRGNFPDRFSARQFPNYSSELNVNALLLGDSALYLCASSSEGAGEKLFFGSGTQLSVL.

The CDR3, as DNA: TGTGCCAGCAGCTTAGCGGGGACTAGCGGGAGAGGAGAGACCCAGTACTTC. It specifies CASSLAGTSGRGETQYF. The chain is built from TRBV7-2 and TRBJ2-5; 14 bases are shared with TRBD2. The CDR3 is made up of 17 amino acids. Trimming at V came to 0 bases and at J to 4 bases, leaving 4 bases not matched to a gene. Per germline, CDR1 SGHTA and CDR2 FQGNSA. Using reference TRBV7-2 and TRBJ2-5 for the parts outside the CDR3, the full variable domain is GAGVSQSPSNKVTEKGKDVELRCDPISGHTALYWYRQSLGQGLEFLIYFQGNSAPDKSGLPSDRFSAERTGGSVSTLTIQRTQQEDSAVYLCASSLAGTSGRGETQYFGPGTRLLVL.

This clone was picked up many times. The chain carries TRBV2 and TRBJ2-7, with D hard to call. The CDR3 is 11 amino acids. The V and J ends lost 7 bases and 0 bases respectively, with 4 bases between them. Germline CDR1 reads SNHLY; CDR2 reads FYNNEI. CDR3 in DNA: TGTGCCAGCACCAACTCCTACGAGCAGTACTTC. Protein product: CASTNSYEQYF.

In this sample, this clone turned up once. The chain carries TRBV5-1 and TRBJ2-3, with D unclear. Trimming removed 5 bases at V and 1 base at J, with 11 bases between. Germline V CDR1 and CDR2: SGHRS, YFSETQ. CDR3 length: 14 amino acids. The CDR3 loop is CASSDGLRTDTQYF. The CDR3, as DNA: TGCGCCAGCAGTGACGGGCTCCGCACAGATACGCAGTATTTT.